This entry features one TCR beta chain sequence. The data belong to a study of blood T cell repertoires in COVID-19. Across the whole study: The United States, Italy and Spain were the sources of the acute and convalescent COVID-19 samples. PBMCs, B-cell-depleted T cells, or T cells provided the cDNA or gDNA that made up the material.

TCRdb keeps only in-frame clones here, not all; method: immunoSEQ multiplex PCR. The sample gives 220,000 or so clones, more than 70% of which show up once; 3% to 4.5% is in the top ten. The junction had 10 bases not matched to a gene; V was cut back by 5 bases and J by 1 base. There are 16 residues in the CDR3. Germline CDR1 and CDR2: SGHTA and FQGNSA. The V and J genes are TRBV7-2 and TRBJ1-2; 7 bases agree with TRBD1. Sequenced: peripheral blood. This sequence was found in a woman of 80 years or more with acute or convalescent COVID-19. The CDR3 loop reads CASSARDSGFNYGYTF. DNA for the CDR3: TGTGCCAGCAGCGCCCGGGACAGCGGCTTTAACTATGGCTACACCTTC.